Below, 19 T cell receptor beta chains from the same sample are listed, as sequenced in a study of cytomegalovirus exposure and HLA in healthy donors. The PCR made use of 60 Vbeta and 13 Jbeta primers. Only in-frame clones appear in the TCRdb table, and some are missing; sequencing was by immunoSEQ multiplex PCR. The table has 100,000 to 150,000 clones, over 70% seen once. Sequenced sample: PBMCs. The receptors were gathered from a woman aged 40 to 50 in good health and CMV-seronegative.

This chain connects TRBV4-1 to TRBJ1-4; 10 nucleotides agree with TRBD1. The CDR3 contains 17 residues. V lost 3 bases to trimming and J lost 6 bases; unmatched junction nucleotides: 10. Germline values: CDR1 MGHRA, CDR2 YSYEKL. CDR3: CASSQGQGRTRDEKLFF. CDR3 in DNA: TGCGCCAGCAGCCAGGGACAGGGGAGGACTAGGGATGAAAAACTGTTTTTT.

In regard to this clone: A junction end diverges from the germline sequence, so it may reflect a read error. The V call is TRBV27, the J call TRBJ1-6; 10 bases match TRBD1. Germline CDR1 is MNHEY and CDR2 is SMNVEV (reference sequence). This CDR3 contains 15 residues. The DNA of the CDR3 is TGTCCCAGCAGGACACACGGGACAGGGGATTCACCCCTCCACTTT. The encoded protein is CPSRTHGTGDSPLHF.

The chain has TRBV27 and TRBJ1-2, with 10 bases aligning to TRBD1. Trimming at V came to 8 bases and at J to 7 bases, leaving 13 bases not matched to a gene. There are 15 residues in the CDR3. Looked up from germline, CDR1 is MNHEY and CDR2 is SMNVEV (reference sequence). The chain's CDR3 is CASGRTGGSLGGYTF. CDR3 nucleotide sequence: TGTGCCAGCGGTCGGACAGGGGGATCATTGGGTGGCTACACCTTC.

The rearrangement joins TRBV7-6 to TRBJ2-7; 8 bases are a match to TRBD1. After removal of 5 bases from V and 2 bases from J, the junction contained 8 bases not matched to a gene. CDR3 length equals 15 residues. Germline lookup yields CDR1 SGHVS and CDR2 FNYEAQ. The CDR3 loop is CASSLGQGTPYEQYF. The DNA of the CDR3 is TGTGCCAGCAGCCTCGGACAGGGAACGCCCTACGAGCAGTACTTC.

This rearrangement joins TRBV6-1 to TRBJ1-4; D remains ambiguous. This CDR3 is built from 10 residues. Germline lookup yields CDR1 MNHNS and CDR2 SASEGT. CDR3 nucleotide sequence: TGTGCTGACATAAATGAAAAACTGTTTTTT. Amino acid sequence: CADINEKLFF.

The chain links TRBV14 to TRBJ1-4; D may be TRBD1 (5 bases). The CDR3 consists of 15 residues. V shed 0 bases and J shed 6 bases, with 11 bases lying between them. Germline loops: CDR1 SGHDN, CDR2 FVKESK. CDR3 sequence (DNA): TGTGCCAGCAGCCAAGATCTTGGGGGGTATGAAAAACTGTTTTTT. Protein product: CASSQDLGGYEKLFF.

V usage is TRBV5-1 and J usage is TRBJ1-3; TRBD1 agrees at 8 bases. Germline CDR1 reads SGHRS; CDR2 reads YFSETQ. With 0 bases clipped from V and 2 bases from J, the junction kept 4 bases outside the gene matches. This CDR3 is 16 amino acids long. The CDR3 here is CASSLGQGNPGNTIYF. The DNA for the CDR3 is TGCGCCAGCAGCTTGGGACAGGGGAACCCTGGAAACACCATATATTTT.

This chain links TRBV29-1 with TRBJ1-2, with 9 bases identical to TRBD1. V dropped 3 bases and J dropped 2; count of bases not matched to a gene: 4. Germline lookup yields CDR1 SQVTM and CDR2 ANQGSEA. This CDR3 has 14 amino acids. CDR3 sequence reads: CSVERTGANYGYTF. The CDR3 bases are TGCAGCGTTGAGCGGACAGGGGCAAACTATGGCTACACCTTC.

The chain couples TRBV19 to TRBJ1-1, with 10 bases lining up with TRBD1. The J segment lost 4 bases and the V segment lost 3 bases, leaving 8 bases of the junction unmatched. This CDR3 has 16 residues. CDR1 and CDR2 (germline): LNHDA, SQIVND (reference sequence). The CDR3: CASSIRTGGPGTEAFF. In DNA, the CDR3 is TGTGCCAGTAGTATCAGGACAGGGGGGCCGGGCACTGAAGCTTTCTTT.

CDR3 nucleotides: TGTGCCAGCAGTTACTCGTGGGGGGGCGGGGAAGAGCAGTACTTC. This encodes CASSYSWGGGEEQYF. This chain links TRBV6-6 with TRBJ2-5; tentatively, D is TRBD2 (7 bases). Germline-derived CDR1 and CDR2 are MNHNY and SVGAGI (reference sequence). Trimming removed 0 bases at V and 11 bases at J, with 19 bases between. The CDR3 runs to 15 residues.

CDR3 DNA sequence: TGTGCCAGCGTAGGACTCGCAGCTAGCACAGATACGCAGTATTTT. Its protein is CASVGLAASTDTQYF. The chain joins TRBV7-2 to TRBJ2-3; D may be TRBD2 (5 bases). The length of the CDR3 is 15 residues. The germline gives CDR1 SGHTA, CDR2 FQGNSA. V was clipped by 8 bases and J by 0 bases, with 15 bases between them.

The J gene is TRBJ1-5, the V gene TRBV11-2; 7 bases agree with TRBD1. V gave up 0 bases and J gave up 3 bases; unmatched junction bases: 5. The germline gives CDR1 SGHAT, CDR2 FQNNGV. The CDR3 has 16 amino acids. CDR3 nucleotide sequence: TGTGCCAGCAGCTTAGACTCGACAGGGTACAATCAGCCCCAGCATTTT. Translation: CASSLDSTGYNQPQHF.

The V gene is TRBV25-1, the J gene TRBJ1-2; 12 bases are shared with TRBD1. In germline, CDR1 is MGHDK, CDR2 SYGVNS. Trimming took 7 bases from V and 4 from J; bases not matched to a gene: 10. CDR3 length: 16 residues. This chain's CDR3 is CASNDGGTGGVYGYTF. As DNA, the CDR3 is TGTGCCAGCAACGACGGAGGGACAGGGGGCGTCTATGGCTACACCTTC.

The CDR3 here is CASSPVGSGVNSPLHF. CDR3 nucleotides: TGTGCCAGCTCACCCGTCGGTTCAGGCGTAAATTCACCCCTCCACTTT. The chain uses TRBV18 and TRBJ1-6; D remains ambiguous. The CDR3 consists of 16 residues. The germline V and J ends were trimmed by 3 bases and 7 bases, with 16 bases remaining between them. Germline CDR1 KGHSH, CDR2 LQKENI.

The CDR3 bases are TGTGCCAGTGTCCCGGCTGGGGCCAACGTCCTGACTTTC. Protein: CASVPAGANVLTF. The V call is TRBV19, the J call TRBJ2-6; no firm D call. The V end lost 8 bases, the J end lost 2 bases, and 7 bases lay between the germline ends. Germline V gives CDR1 LNHDA, CDR2 SQIVND (reference sequence). This CDR3 is built from 13 residues.

The genes are TRBV27 and TRBJ1-6, with 9 nucleotides matching TRBD1. Germline V CDR1 and CDR2: MNHEY, SMNVEV (reference sequence). This CDR3 is built from 16 residues. Trimming cost V 3 bases and J 6 bases; bases outside gene matches: 6. For the CDR3, the DNA is TGTGCCAGCAGTTTTCTGGACAGGGGCGCTAATTCACCCCTCCACTTT. This encodes CASSFLDRGANSPLHF.

This clone was detected only a few times. The chain combines TRBV5-1 with TRBJ2-5, with 8 bases lining up with TRBD2. The V and J ends lost 2 bases and 2 bases, in that order; junction bases with no gene match: 2. The CDR3 length is 14 residues. Germline CDR1 and CDR2: SGHRS and YFSETQ. DNA for the CDR3: TGCGCCAGCAGCTTCGGACTAGCTCAAGAGACCCAGTACTTC. Its translation is CASSFGLAQETQYF.

The J gene is TRBJ2-7, the V gene TRBV5-4; perhaps TRBD2 as D (5 bases). Per the germline V gene, CDR1 is SGHNT and CDR2 is YYREEE (reference sequence). This CDR3 spans 15 amino acids. V was clipped by 4 bases and J by 0 bases, with 14 bases between them. The CDR3 DNA sequence: TGTGCCAGCAGCCTTGGTAGCGCGAGCTCCTACGAGCAGTACTTC. This gives the protein CASSLGSASSYEQYF.

The CDR3 sequence is CASRPGLAGGRQFF. The CDR3 DNA sequence: TGTGCCAGCAGACCGGGACTAGCGGGGGGGCGGCAGTTCTTC. The genes are TRBV6-5 and TRBJ2-1, with TRBD2 matching over 16 bases. Germline V gene sequence: CDR1 MNHEY, CDR2 SVGAGI. V lost 6 bases and J lost 12; bases outside the gene matches: 5. The CDR3 is 14 amino acids.